This paragraph reports one T cell receptor beta chain. The sample belongs to a study of blood T cell repertoires in COVID-19. Per the study methods: Amplification from reference gene primers served as the basis for estimated nucleated cell counts. Produced via immunoSEQ multiplex PCR; TCRdb's table is partial and in-frame only. That table is the source of V, J and clone size, and D and trimming were worked out from the DNA. Of hundreds of thousands of clones listed, roughly 89% were seen once; the top ten hold 5.2%. Adults between about 18 and 95 years of age took part from 20 to 25 US areas. Symptom resolution, clearance, or two negative PCRs marked donors in Cohort 3 as recovered. Germline V gene lookup returns CDR1 SGHDN and CDR2 FVKESK. The CDR3 has 13 amino acids. Trimming pared 0 bases from V and 6 bases from J, leaving 6 bases between.

The clonotype comes from a man aged 55 to 70 who had recovered from COVID-19. The specimen sequenced was PBMCs or T cells enriched from blood (not recorded which). The chain joins TRBV14 to TRBJ1-5; no firm D call. CDR3 DNA sequence: TGTGCCAGCAGCCAAGATCGGGGTCAGCCCCAGCATTTT. It specifies CASSQDRGQPQHF.